This paragraph covers one T cell receptor beta chain sequence. Its antigen is not known. This entry is derived from a study of CXCR3-negative and CXCR3-positive naive CD8 T cells. Overall study results and limits: Partly lower CXCR3 expression followed cryopreservation, and most assays relied on fresh PBMCs. Naive CXCR3-positive and CXCR3-negative cells shared TRBV-TRBJ usage; memory cells diverged. For memory CD8+ cells diversity was much lower, but both naive subsets had comparably high diversity.

Preparation of TRB cDNA libraries relied on 5' RACE carrying UMI labels. TCRdb re-called the 5' RACE reads and catalogs CDR3 proteins one per entry, DNA excluded. The sample has roughly 100,000 distinct CDR3 sequences. Looked up from germline, CDR1 is MNHEY and CDR2 is SVGEGT. The CDR3 is 13 residues long. With 300,000 cells each, the CD8+ T cell subsets were individually sorted in triplicate. The sequencing sample was made of naive CXCR3- CD8+ T cells from blood. Subset specified: CD45RO-CCR7+CD27+CD95- naive CD8+ T cells lacking CXCR3 (TNR3-). The chain carries TRBV6-2 or TRBV6-3 and TRBJ1-2; TCRdb's D gene call, TRBD1, goes unchecked for lack of DNA. The receptor comes from a human donor in good health. Some clones in this sample may be carry-over from other donors' samples. The chain's CDR3 is CASHLGTTYGYTF.